This T cell receptor beta chain appears in the sequencing data of a study of cytomegalovirus exposure and HLA in healthy donors. The PCR ran on 60 Vbeta and 13 Jbeta primers. The method was immunoSEQ multiplex PCR; TCRdb's version includes in-frame clones alone and lacks a portion of them. The table records about 200,000 clones, approximately 82% of them present only once. The V gene's germline CDR1 is LNHDA and CDR2 SQIVND (reference sequence). The length of the CDR3 is 15 residues. V lost 3 bases and J lost 2; bases outside the gene matches: 4. The clonotype was recovered from a woman under 30 in good health and CMV-seronegative. The rearrangement links TRBV19 to TRBJ2-1, with 7 nucleotides matching TRBD1. Input material: PBMCs. CDR3 coding DNA: TGTGCCAGTAGTATTGGGGGACAGCCCTACAATGAGCAGTTCTTC. This gives the protein CASSIGGQPYNEQFF. The variable domain in full, completed from reference TRBV19 and TRBJ2-1, reads DGGITQSPKYLFRKEGQNVTLSCEQNLNHDAMYWYRQDPGQGLRLIYYSQIVNDFQKGDIAEGYSVSREKKESFPLTVTSAQKNPTAFYLCASSIGGQPYNEQFFGPGTRLTVL.